Listed below are T cell receptor beta chains from one sample, sequenced in a study of blood T cell repertoires in COVID-19. Clones were read by immunoSEQ multiplex PCR, and TCRdb kept only the in-frame ones, dropping some. The top ten clones hold roughly 5% of a sample with more than 150,000 clones, 70% to 85% of them seen once. Sequencing was performed on peripheral blood. The receptors were gathered from a woman aged 30 to 39 with acute or convalescent COVID-19. CDR3s include the opening cysteine and the closing phenylalanine or tryptophan. The order of the fields is D gene, J gene, V gene, clone size, CDR3 DNA, CDR3 protein. The D gene is left open where the match is weak. Rows give clone size only sometimes, using once, few, many, or a class for an expanded clone.

D: NA; J: TRBJ2-7; V: TRBV19; size: NA; DNA: TGTGCCAGTAGCGACAGCTACGAGCAGTACTTC; CDR3: CASSDSYEQYF
D: NA; J: TRBJ1-4; V: TRBV29-1; size: NA; DNA: TGCAGCGTCAGGACTAGGGTTAATGAAAAACTGTTTTTT; CDR3: CSVRTRVNEKLFF
D: NA; J: TRBJ1-3; V: TRBV5-4; size: few; DNA: TGTGCCAGCAGCTACGGCACGGGCTCTGGAAACACCATATATTTT; CDR3: CASSYGTGSGNTIYF
D: NA; J: TRBJ2-5; V: TRBV4-2; size: NA; DNA: TGTGCCAGCAGCCAAGATTCGGGAGAGGTGGAGACCCAGTACTTC; CDR3: CASSQDSGEVETQYF
D: TRBD1; J: TRBJ1-3; V: TRBV18; size: NA; DNA: TGTGCCAGCTCACCCAGGGGGCGCGGCGCGGCGGCCATATATTTT; CDR3: CASSPRGRGAAAIYF
D: TRBD1; J: TRBJ2-2; V: TRBV6-5; size: NA; DNA: TGTGCCATCCGCCAGGGGGCCCTTGACACCGGGGAGCTGTTTTTT; CDR3: CAIRQGALDTGELFF
D: NA; J: TRBJ1-3; V: TRBV9; size: NA; DNA: TGTGCCAGCAGCCCACGACAGCCTGGAAACACCATATATTTT; CDR3: CASSPRQPGNTIYF
D: NA; J: TRBJ2-7; V: TRBV4-2; size: NA; DNA: TGTGCCAGCAGCCAGTCGTCTGTCGGTACCAACTACGAGCAGTACTTC; CDR3: CASSQSSVGTNYEQYF
D: NA; J: TRBJ2-1; V: TRBV10-3; size: NA; DNA: TGTGCCATCAGTGCAGGGACAAGAAATAACAATGAGCAGTTCTTC; CDR3: CAISAGTRNNNEQFF
D: TRBD1; J: TRBJ1-5; V: TRBV19; size: NA; DNA: TGTGCCAGTAGTAGTTTAGGAGGGACAGGGAATCAGCCCCAGCATTTT; CDR3: CASSSLGGTGNQPQHF
D: TRBD1; J: TRBJ1-2; V: TRBV5-1; size: few; DNA: TGCGCCAGCAGCTTACAGGGGGGCGCTAACTATGGCTACACCTTC; CDR3: CASSLQGGANYGYTF
D: NA; J: TRBJ1-2; V: TRBV19; size: NA; DNA: TGTGCCAGTAGTAGTGGGCAGCGGGGTGCTAACTATGGCTACACCTTC; CDR3: CASSSGQRGANYGYTF
D: TRBD1; J: TRBJ1-2; V: TRBV7-9; size: NA; DNA: TGTGCCAGCAGCGCGACAGGGTACGGCTACACCTTC; CDR3: CASSATGYGYTF